Listed here are 24 T cell receptor beta chains from one sample, sequenced in a study of human T cells and chemical hapten exposure. TCRdb recomputed calls from the RACE reads with MiXCR, one row per CDR3 protein. Of about 42,000 distinct CDR3 sequences in the sample, roughly 10% were seen once. Specified time point: patch test 2, 6 weeks after DPC sensitization. The treatment here: therapeutic diphenylcyclopropenone sensitization with weekly scalp DPC. Before extraction, the whole blood was not fractionated, and total RNA was taken from it. Material: whole blood, obtained in connection with sensitization to the hapten diphenylcyclopropenone (DPC). These receptors came from a woman aged 25 to 45 with alopecia areata. Some clones in this sample may be carry-over from other donors' samples.

This clonotype has only a few counts. The chain recombines TRBV6-2 or TRBV6-3 with TRBJ2-7; D call uncertain. The CDR3 has 13 amino acids. The V end lost 10 bases, the J end lost 3 bases, and 16 bases lay between the germline ends. Germline V lookup: CDR1 MNHEY, CDR2 SVGEGT. The chain's CDR3 is CATQRATSYEQYF. The CDR3 DNA sequence: TGTGCCACCCAAAGAGCTACAAGCTACGAGCAGTACTTC.

This clonotype appeared many times. V and J are TRBV7-8 and TRBJ2-3; the D gene is possibly TRBD1 (6 bases). Germline V gene sequence: CDR1 SGHVS, CDR2 FQNEAQ. The CDR3 is made up of 15 amino acids. Trimming removed 1 base at V and 4 bases at J, with 12 bases between. The CDR3 bases are TGTGCCAGCAGCTTAGTTGCAGGGGCTGCAGATACGCAGTATTTT. Its protein product is CASSLVAGAADTQYF.

The chain recombines TRBV28 with TRBJ1-2, with a tentative D call TRBD1 (6 bases). The V end was cut by 10 bases, the J end by 2 bases, with 17 bases between. The germline gives CDR1 MDHEN, CDR2 SYDVKM. The CDR3 runs 14 residues. Here the CDR3 DNA reads TGTGCCACCCTACAGGGACTAGGGAACTATGGCTACACCTTC. Translation: CATLQGLGNYGYTF.

V gene TRBV29-1 combines with J gene TRBJ1-2; possible D gene TRBD1, 6 bases. V was cut by 6 bases and J by 5 bases, with 10 bases left in between. The germline V gene encodes CDR1 SQVTM and CDR2 ANQGSEA. The CDR3 runs to 11 residues. The CDR3 region is CSVATGYGYTF. Written as DNA, the CDR3 is TGCAGCGTAGCCACAGGGTATGGCTACACCTTC.

In nucleotides, the CDR3 is TGCGCCAGCAGCTTGGAGGGACAGGGATCCACCGGGGAGCTGTTTTTT. Residues: CASSLEGQGSTGELFF. V gene TRBV5-1 combines with J gene TRBJ2-2, with 9 bases matching TRBD1. CDR3 length: 16 residues. CDR1 SGHRS and CDR2 YFSETQ come from the germline V gene. The V and J ends lost 0 bases and 4 bases, in that order; junction bases with no gene match: 4.

This clonotype has a count of ten or more. The chain couples TRBV7-2 to TRBJ1-2; TRBD1 might be the D (6 bases). Between the trimmed V and J ends, which lost 5 bases and 4 bases, there was a span of 14 bases. From germline, CDR1 is SGHTA and CDR2 FQGNSA. The CDR3 is 14 residues long. The DNA for the CDR3 is TGTGCCAGCAGCCTGCGACAGGCTTCCTATGGCTACACCTTC. Its protein product is CASSLRQASYGYTF.

This clonotype has a count of ten or more. V and J are TRBV7-2 and TRBJ1-6; TRBD1 might be the D (5 bases). V gave up 5 bases and J gave up 7 bases, with 15 bases separating them. Germline V gives CDR1 SGHTA, CDR2 FQGNSA. CDR3 length equals 15 residues. This CDR3 is CASSRIQGLNSPLHF. The CDR3 DNA reads TGTGCCAGCAGCCGAATCCAGGGCCTGAATTCACCCCTCCACTTT.

This clonotype has at least ten counts. The rearrangement uses TRBV29-1 and TRBJ2-3; D is perhaps TRBD1 (6 bases). This CDR3 region has 14 residues. Trimming cost V 6 bases and J 0 bases, with 13 bases left between them. Per the germline V gene, CDR1 is SQVTM and CDR2 is ANQGSEA. The CDR3 sequence: CSVPRQASTDTQYF. The CDR3 DNA sequence: TGCAGCGTCCCGAGACAGGCTAGCACAGATACGCAGTATTTT.

The chain uses TRBV29-1 and TRBJ2-7; possible D gene TRBD1, 5 bases. Trimming removed 4 bases at V and 0 bases at J, with 10 bases between. Germline V gene lookup returns CDR1 SQVTM and CDR2 ANQGSEA. CDR3 length: 13 amino acids. Here the CDR3 reads CSVVPDNSYEQYF. The CDR3 DNA reads TGCAGCGTTGTGCCGGACAACTCCTACGAGCAGTACTTC.

This clonotype has at least ten counts. This rearrangement joins TRBV6-2 or TRBV6-3 to TRBJ2-1, with TRBD2 as a possible D gene (6 bases). The CDR3 consists of 16 residues. Germline lookup yields CDR1 MNHEY and CDR2 SVGEGT. V lost 1 base and J 5 bases, leaving 15 bases between the germline ends. CDR3 nucleotide sequence: TGTGCCAGCAGTTACTTGGCGGGACCCTATAACAATGAGCAGTTCTTC. This sequence encodes CASSYLAGPYNNEQFF.

This clonotype was recorded a few times. The chain carries TRBV5-6 and TRBJ1-1; no definite D call. The germline V gene encodes CDR1 SGHDT and CDR2 YYEEEE. V gave up 0 bases and J gave up 0 bases, with 12 bases separating them. The CDR3 has 16 amino acids. Here the CDR3 reads CASSLVAEIVNTEAFF. The CDR3 bases are TGTGCCAGCAGCTTGGTTGCGGAGATTGTGAACACTGAAGCTTTCTTT.

This clonotype was seen ten or more times. The V call is TRBV7-9, the J call TRBJ2-2; D is possibly TRBD2 (5 bases). Trimming stripped 1 base from V and 4 bases from J, with 10 bases between. The CDR3 has 15 amino acids. CDR1 SEHNR and CDR2 FQNEAQ come from the germline V gene (reference sequence). The CDR3 here is CASSLVSGVTGELFF. The CDR3 coding sequence is TGTGCCAGCAGCTTAGTCAGCGGAGTCACCGGGGAGCTGTTTTTT. The complete variable domain, with remaining parts taken from reference TRBV7-9 and TRBJ2-2, reads DTGVSQNPRHKITKRGQNVTFRCDPISEHNRLYWYRQTLGQGPEFLTYFQNEAQLEKSRLLSDRFSAERPKGSFSTLEIQRTEQGDSAMYLCASSLVSGVTGELFFGEGSRLTVL.

The chain has TRBV5-1 and TRBJ2-7; a weak D match, TRBD1 (5 bases). Germline V gene lookup returns CDR1 SGHRS and CDR2 YFSETQ. The CDR3 extends over 12 amino acids. Trimming cost V 2 bases and J 9 bases, with 12 bases left between them. For the CDR3, the DNA is TGCGCCAGCAGCTTTTTAGGGGTCGGGCAGTACTTC. Amino acids: CASSFLGVGQYF.

The V call is TRBV12-3 or TRBV12-4, the J call TRBJ1-5; no definite D call. The length of the CDR3 is 14 residues. V was trimmed by 2 bases and J by 2 bases, leaving 7 bases between them. The chain's CDR3 is CASSLSRGNQPQHF. The DNA for the CDR3 is TGTGCCAGCAGTTTAAGTAGGGGCAATCAGCCCCAGCATTTT.

This clonotype was counted between two and nine times. V is TRBV20-1 and J is TRBJ2-1, with D possibly being TRBD2 (6 bases). Per germline, CDR1 DFQATT and CDR2 SNEGSKA (reference sequence). The CDR3 runs 15 residues. The V end was cut by 6 bases, the J end by 0 bases, with 15 bases between. CDR3 in amino acids: CSAPGTSSSYNEQFF. The CDR3 DNA reads as TGCAGTGCGCCGGGGACTTCGAGCTCCTACAATGAGCAGTTCTTC.

This clonotype was observed a few times. The chain joins TRBV7-2 to TRBJ2-5; 10 bases fit TRBD1. The germline V gene has CDR1 SGHTA and CDR2 FQGNSA. The CDR3 contains 13 residues. With 4 bases clipped from V and 5 bases from J, the junction kept 1 base outside the gene matches. The CDR3: CASSWTGGETQYF. The CDR3 DNA is TGTGCCAGCAGCTGGACAGGGGGGGAGACCCAGTACTTC.

CDR3 protein: CASSPDVYPEAKNIQYF. The DNA of the CDR3 is TGTGCCAGCAGTCCGGACGTCTACCCCGAGGCCAAAAACATTCAGTACTTC. This chain uses TRBV2 with TRBJ2-4; D unclear. The CDR3 has 17 residues. Germline values: CDR1 SNHLY, CDR2 FYNNEI. With 5 bases removed from V and 1 base from J, the gap between germline ends came to 18 bases.

This clonotype was recorded many times. The rearrangement links TRBV4-1 to TRBJ2-7; the match to TRBD1 covers 9 bases. Per the germline V gene, CDR1 is MGHRA and CDR2 is YSYEKL. The V gene end was trimmed by 4 bases and the J gene end by 0 bases; junction bases not matched to a gene: 4. The CDR3 extends over 15 amino acids. CDR3 coding DNA: TGCGCCAGCAGCCGAGGGACAGGGAGCTCCTACGAGCAGTACTTC. Amino acid sequence: CASSRGTGSSYEQYF.

This clonotype was recorded a few times. One end of the junction does not line up with germline, which may come from a read error. The rearrangement links TRBV19 to TRBJ2-1, with 9 positions matching TRBD1. From germline, CDR1 is LNHDA and CDR2 SQIVND (reference sequence). The CDR3 runs 14 residues. CDR3 coding DNA: TGTGCCAGTAGTATAGATCGCACCCGACAGGGGGTAATCTTC. Amino acid sequence: CASSIDRTRQGVIF.

This clonotype was recorded many times. The V gene is TRBV5-1, the J gene TRBJ2-7; D may be TRBD2 (6 bases). The CDR3 contains 15 residues. Germline V lookup: CDR1 SGHRS, CDR2 YFSETQ. The V end lost 0 bases, the J end lost 0 bases, and 10 bases lay between the germline ends. The CDR3 DNA reads TGCGCCAGCAGCTTGGTTCCTAGCGACTCCTACGAGCAGTACTTC. Translated, it gives CASSLVPSDSYEQYF.

The table lists this clonotype with a few counts. The chain uses TRBV11-3 and TRBJ2-1; perhaps TRBD2 as D (6 bases). Trimming removed 5 bases from V and 12 bases from J, with 23 bases in between. CDR1 and CDR2 (germline): SGHNT, YENEEA. The length of the CDR3 is 15 residues. The CDR3 DNA reads as TGTGCCAGCAGCGCCGGGGTAGCGGTAGAAGGGGTGCAGTTCTTC. Protein: CASSAGVAVEGVQFF.

V and J are TRBV28 and TRBJ2-7; D is uncertain. Between the trimmed V and J ends, which lost 7 bases and 1 base, there was a span of 8 bases. From germline, CDR1 is MDHEN and CDR2 SYDVKM. This CDR3 has 12 amino acids. The CDR3 region is CASMGSSYEQYF. Written as DNA, the CDR3 is TGTGCCAGCATGGGCTCGTCCTACGAGCAGTACTTC.

This clonotype appeared a few times. This rearrangement joins TRBV3-1 to TRBJ1-5, with 8 nucleotides matching TRBD1. The CDR3 consists of 17 residues. The germline V gene encodes CDR1 LGHDT and CDR2 YNNKEL (reference sequence). J was trimmed by 2 bases and V by 0 bases; bases with no gene match: 6. This CDR3 reads CASSQDVGTGGNQPQHF. As DNA, the CDR3 is TGTGCCAGCAGCCAAGATGTAGGGACAGGAGGCAATCAGCCCCAGCATTTT.

This clonotype was seen a few times. This chain links TRBV5-1 with TRBJ2-1; D is unclear. V was cut by 6 bases and J by 5 bases, with 9 bases left in between. CDR1 SGHRS and CDR2 YFSETQ come from the germline V gene. There are 12 residues in the CDR3. The CDR3 DNA reads as TGCGCCAGCATCACCCATAACAATGAGCAGTTCTTC. It encodes CASITHNNEQFF.